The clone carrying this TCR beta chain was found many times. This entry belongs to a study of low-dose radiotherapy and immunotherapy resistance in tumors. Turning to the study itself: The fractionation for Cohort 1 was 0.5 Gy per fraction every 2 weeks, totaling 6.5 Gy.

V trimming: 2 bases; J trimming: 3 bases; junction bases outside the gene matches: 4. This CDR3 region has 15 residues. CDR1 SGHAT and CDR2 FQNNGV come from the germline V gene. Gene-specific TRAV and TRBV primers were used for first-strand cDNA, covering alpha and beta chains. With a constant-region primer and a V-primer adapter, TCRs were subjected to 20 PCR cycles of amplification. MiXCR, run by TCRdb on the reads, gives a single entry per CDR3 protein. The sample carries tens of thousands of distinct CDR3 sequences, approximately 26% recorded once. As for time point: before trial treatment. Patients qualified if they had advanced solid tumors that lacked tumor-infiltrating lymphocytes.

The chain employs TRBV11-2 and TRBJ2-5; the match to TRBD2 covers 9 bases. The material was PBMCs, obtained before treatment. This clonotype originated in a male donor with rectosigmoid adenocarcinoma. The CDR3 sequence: CASSLRLAGKETQYF. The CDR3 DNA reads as TGTGCCAGCAGCTTAAGGCTAGCGGGAAAAGAGACCCAGTACTTC.